This T cell receptor (beta chain) was captured by sequencing in a study of T cells in Graves' hyperthyroidism and ophthalmopathy. Study in general: Before treatment of any kind, peripheral blood was taken at initial diagnosis.

Many counts were recorded for this clonotype. The CDR3 regions of TCR beta were amplified from RNA transcripts. HTBI primers were the set used in a first-round RT-PCR of the TCR CDR3. TCRdb recomputed calls from the multiplex PCR reads with MiXCR, one row per CDR3 protein. The table shows 400,000 to 550,000 distinct CDR3 sequences, with approximately 24% occurring only once. CDR1 and CDR2 (germline): MNHEY, SVGEGT. The CDR3 sequence is 13 residues long. Trimming removed 2 bases at V and 5 bases at J, with 6 bases between. The sample consisted of blood. The chain is built from TRBV6-2 or TRBV6-3 and TRBJ2-2; perhaps TRBD2 as D (5 bases). This TCR derives from a woman aged 25 to 39 with Graves' ophthalmopathy. The CDR3: CASSYGSTGELFF. The CDR3 DNA sequence: TGTGCCAGCAGTTACGGGAGTACCGGGGAGCTGTTTTTT.